The clone carrying this T cell receptor (beta chain) came up many times. Time point specified: healthy volunteer bleed at 2 weeks. It was unfractionated whole blood from which total RNA was extracted. This CDR3 is 13 amino acids long. From germline, CDR1 is MNHEY and CDR2 SVGAGI. V lost 6 bases and J 3 bases, leaving 11 bases between the germline ends. TCRdb ran MiXCR on the RACE reads and lists one entry per CDR3 protein. The profile shows 50,000 or so distinct CDR3 sequences, roughly 4.1% of them singletons. The sample comes from a study of human T cells and chemical hapten exposure. For the study at large: The study traced per-sample TCR yield variation mainly to small differences in pooled library volumes.

Sequenced input: whole blood. The TCR originated in a human donor in good health. Some clones in this sample may be carry-over from other donors' samples. The rearrangement uses TRBV6-5 and TRBJ1-2, with D unclear. The CDR3 sequence is CASSPGSDYGYTF. The CDR3 DNA reads TGTGCCAGCAGCCCGGGGTCCGACTATGGCTACACCTTC.